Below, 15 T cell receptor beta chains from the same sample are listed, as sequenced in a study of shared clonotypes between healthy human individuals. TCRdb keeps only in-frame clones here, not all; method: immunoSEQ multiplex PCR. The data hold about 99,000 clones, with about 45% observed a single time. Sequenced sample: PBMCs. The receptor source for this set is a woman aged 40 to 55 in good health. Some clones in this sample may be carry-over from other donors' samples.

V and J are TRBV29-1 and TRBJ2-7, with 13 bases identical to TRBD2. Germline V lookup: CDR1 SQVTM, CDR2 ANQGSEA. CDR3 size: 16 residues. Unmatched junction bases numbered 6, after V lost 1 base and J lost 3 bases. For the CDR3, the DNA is TGCAGCGTTGAAGCATTTCGACTAGCGGGAGGCTACGAGCAGTACTTC. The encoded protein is CSVEAFRLAGGYEQYF.

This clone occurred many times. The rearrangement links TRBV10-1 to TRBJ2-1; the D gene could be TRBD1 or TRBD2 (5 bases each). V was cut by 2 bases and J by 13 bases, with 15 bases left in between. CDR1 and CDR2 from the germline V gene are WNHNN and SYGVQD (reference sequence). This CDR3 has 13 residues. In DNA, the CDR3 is TGCGCCAGCAGTGAGGGGACCCCGGACGTACAGTTCTTC. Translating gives CASSEGTPDVQFF.

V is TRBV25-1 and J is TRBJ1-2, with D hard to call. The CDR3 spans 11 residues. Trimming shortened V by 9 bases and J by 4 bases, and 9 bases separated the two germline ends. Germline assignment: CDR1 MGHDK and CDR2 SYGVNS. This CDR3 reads CASSVGYGYTF. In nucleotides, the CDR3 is TGTGCCAGTAGCGTCGGCTATGGCTACACCTTC.

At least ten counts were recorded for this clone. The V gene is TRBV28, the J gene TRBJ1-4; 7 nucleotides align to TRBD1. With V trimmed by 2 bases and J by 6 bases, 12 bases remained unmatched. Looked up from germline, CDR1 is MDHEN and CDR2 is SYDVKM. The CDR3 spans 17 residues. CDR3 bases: TGTGCCAGCAGTTTAGATCTGGTGGACAGGCGGGATGAAAAACTGTTTTTT. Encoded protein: CASSLDLVDRRDEKLFF. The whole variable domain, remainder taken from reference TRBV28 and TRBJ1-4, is DVKVTQSSRYLVKRTGEKVFLECVQDMDHENMFWYRQDPGLGLRLIYFSYDVKMKEKGDIPEGYSVSREKKERFSLILESASTNQTSMYLCASSLDLVDRRDEKLFFGSGTQLSVL.

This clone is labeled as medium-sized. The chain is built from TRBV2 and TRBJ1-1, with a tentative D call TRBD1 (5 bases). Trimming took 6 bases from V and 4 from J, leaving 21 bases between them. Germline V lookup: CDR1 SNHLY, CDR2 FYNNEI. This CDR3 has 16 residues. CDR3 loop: CASSEGRGSQPTEAFF. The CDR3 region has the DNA TGTGCCAGCAGCGAGGGGCGGGGCAGCCAACCCACTGAAGCTTTCTTT.

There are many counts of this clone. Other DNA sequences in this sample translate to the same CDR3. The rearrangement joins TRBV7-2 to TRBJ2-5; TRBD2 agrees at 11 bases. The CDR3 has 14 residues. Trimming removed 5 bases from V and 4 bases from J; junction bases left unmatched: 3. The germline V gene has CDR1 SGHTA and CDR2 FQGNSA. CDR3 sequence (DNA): TGTGCCAGCAGCACCGGACTAGCGGGAGAGACCCAGTACTTC. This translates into CASSTGLAGETQYF.

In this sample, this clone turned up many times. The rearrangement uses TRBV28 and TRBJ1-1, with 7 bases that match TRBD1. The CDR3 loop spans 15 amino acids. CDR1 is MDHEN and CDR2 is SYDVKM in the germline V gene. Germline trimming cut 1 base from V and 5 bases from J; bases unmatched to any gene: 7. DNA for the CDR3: TGTGCCAGCAGTTTATCTAGTGCAGGGGGTACTGAAGCTTTCTTT. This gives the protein CASSLSSAGGTEAFF.

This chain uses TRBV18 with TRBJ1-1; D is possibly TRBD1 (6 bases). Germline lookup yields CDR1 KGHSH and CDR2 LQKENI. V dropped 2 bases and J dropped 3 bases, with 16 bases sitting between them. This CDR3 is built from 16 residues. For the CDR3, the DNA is TGTGCCAGCTCACCATCGGAGGGGGGGGCGGACACTGAAGCTTTCTTT. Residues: CASSPSEGGADTEAFF.

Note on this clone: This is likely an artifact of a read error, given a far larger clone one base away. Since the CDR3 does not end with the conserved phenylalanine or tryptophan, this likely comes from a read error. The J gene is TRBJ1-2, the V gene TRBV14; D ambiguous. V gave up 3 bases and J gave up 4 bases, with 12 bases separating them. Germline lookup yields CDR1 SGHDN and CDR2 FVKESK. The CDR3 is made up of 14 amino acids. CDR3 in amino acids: CASSQTDGRYGYTL. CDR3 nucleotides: TGTGCCAGCAGCCAGACTGACGGACGCTATGGCTACACCCTC.

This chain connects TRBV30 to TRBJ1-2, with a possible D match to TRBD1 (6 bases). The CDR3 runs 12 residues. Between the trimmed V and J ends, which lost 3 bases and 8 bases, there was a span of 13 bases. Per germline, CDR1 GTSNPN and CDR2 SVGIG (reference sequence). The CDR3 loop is CAWRNQGNGYTF. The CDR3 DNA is TGTGCCTGGAGGAATCAGGGGAACGGCTACACCTTC.

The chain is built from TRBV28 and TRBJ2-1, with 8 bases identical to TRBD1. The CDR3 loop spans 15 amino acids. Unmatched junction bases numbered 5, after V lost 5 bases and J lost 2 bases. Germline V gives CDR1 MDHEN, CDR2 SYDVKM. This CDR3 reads CASSATGEPYNEQFF. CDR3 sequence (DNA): TGTGCCAGCAGTGCGACAGGGGAGCCCTACAATGAGCAGTTCTTC.

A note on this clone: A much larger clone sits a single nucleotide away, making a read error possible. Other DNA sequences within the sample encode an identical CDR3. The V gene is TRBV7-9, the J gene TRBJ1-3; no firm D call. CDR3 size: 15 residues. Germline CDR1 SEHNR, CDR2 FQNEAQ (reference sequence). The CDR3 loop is CASSSSGRAGNTIYF. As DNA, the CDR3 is TGTGCCAGTAGCTCCAGTGGGAGGGCTGGAAACACCATATATTTT.

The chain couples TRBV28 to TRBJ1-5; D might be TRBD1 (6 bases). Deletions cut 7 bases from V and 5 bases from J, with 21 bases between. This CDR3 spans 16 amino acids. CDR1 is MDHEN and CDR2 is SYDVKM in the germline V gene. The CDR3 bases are TGTGCCAGCACCGTGGTGGGCGCTGGGGGCTATCAGCCCCAGCATTTT. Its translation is CASTVVGAGGYQPQHF.

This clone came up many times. CDR3 region: CASSTEPSYSGNTIYF. CDR3 sequence (DNA): TGCGCCAGCAGTACTGAACCTTCGTACTCTGGAAACACCATATATTTT. The V gene is TRBV5-1, the J gene TRBJ1-3; no clear D. The CDR3 extends over 16 amino acids. Germline CDR1 and CDR2: SGHRS and YFSETQ. Trimming left V 5 bases short and J 0 bases short, with 15 bases between.

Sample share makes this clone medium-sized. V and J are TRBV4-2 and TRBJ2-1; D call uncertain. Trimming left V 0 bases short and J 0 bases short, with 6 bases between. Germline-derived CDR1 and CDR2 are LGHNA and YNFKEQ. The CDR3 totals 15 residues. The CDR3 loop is CASSQEASSYNEQFF. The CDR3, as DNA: TGTGCCAGCAGCCAAGAGGCGAGCTCCTACAATGAGCAGTTCTTC.